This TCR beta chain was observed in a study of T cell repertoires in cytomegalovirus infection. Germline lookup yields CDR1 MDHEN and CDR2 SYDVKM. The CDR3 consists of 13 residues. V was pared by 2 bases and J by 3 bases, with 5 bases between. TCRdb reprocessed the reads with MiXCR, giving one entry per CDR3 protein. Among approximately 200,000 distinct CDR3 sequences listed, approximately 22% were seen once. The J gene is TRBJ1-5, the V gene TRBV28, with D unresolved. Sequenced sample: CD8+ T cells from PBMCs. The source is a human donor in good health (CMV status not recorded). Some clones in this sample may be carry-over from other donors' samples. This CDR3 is CASSLPINQPQHF. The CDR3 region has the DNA TGTGCCAGCAGTTTACCGATCAATCAGCCCCAGCATTTT.